A single sample gave rise to the 8 T cell receptor beta chains below, sequenced in a study of shared clonotypes between healthy human individuals. Terminally differentiated effector memory CD45RA+ cells were left out of the naive CD8 fraction, which was CD45RO-negative and positively selected for CCR7. Sequencing was performed with immunoSEQ multiplex PCR; in TCRdb, only in-frame clones are kept and a portion is missing. This sample has some 580,000 clones; 98% occur once, and the top ten carry around 0.3%. Input material: naive CD8+ T cells sorted from blood. Receptor source: a man aged 25 to 40 in good health.

V gene TRBV13 combines with J gene TRBJ2-7; the D is unclear. In germline, CDR1 is PRHDT, CDR2 FYEKMQ (reference sequence). The CDR3 extends over 14 amino acids. The germline V and J ends were trimmed by 0 bases and 1 base, with 7 bases remaining between them. The CDR3 coding sequence is TGTGCCAGCAGCTTAGGGGGCCCTTCCTACGAGCAGTACTTC. This gives the protein CASSLGGPSYEQYF.

In this sample, this clone turned up once. The chain carries TRBV7-8 and TRBJ2-3; a weak D match, TRBD1 (5 bases). V gave up 6 bases and J gave up 2 bases, with 9 bases separating them. CDR3 length: 13 amino acids. Germline V gives CDR1 SGHVS, CDR2 FQNEAQ. CDR3: CASRDGHTDTQYF. In nucleotides, the CDR3 is TGTGCCAGCAGAGACGGACACACAGATACGCAGTATTTT. The whole variable domain, remainder taken from reference TRBV7-8 and TRBJ2-3, is GAGVSQSPRYKVAKRGQDVALRCDPISGHVSLFWYQQALGQGPEFLTYFQNEAQLDKSGLPSDRFFAERPEGSVSTLKIQRTQQEDSAVYLCASRDGHTDTQYFGPGTRLTVL.

The chain is built from TRBV13 and TRBJ2-3; TRBD2 agrees at 11 bases. CDR1 is PRHDT, CDR2 FYEKMQ, per germline (reference sequence). The CDR3 extends over 17 amino acids. V trimming: 5 bases; J trimming: 4 bases; junction bases outside the gene matches: 11. The CDR3 DNA reads as TGTGCCAGCAGCGTATTAACCACTAGCGGGAGTCCAGATACGCAGTATTTT. This encodes CASSVLTTSGSPDTQYF.

V usage is TRBV6-5 and J usage is TRBJ2-1, with D hard to call. The CDR3 consists of 12 residues. The germline V gene encodes CDR1 MNHEY and CDR2 SVGAGI. V was pared by 7 bases and J by 6 bases, with 10 bases between. The CDR3 DNA sequence: TGTGCCAGCAACAACCTATTCAATGAGCAGTTCTTC. Protein: CASNNLFNEQFF.

The chain has TRBV4-3 and TRBJ2-7; 10 nucleotides align to TRBD1. The CDR3 is made up of 14 amino acids. J lost 4 bases, V lost 3 bases, and 3 bases had no gene match. Per germline, CDR1 LGHNA and CDR2 YSLEER. The CDR3 DNA is TGCGCCAGCAGCCAGAGGGACAGGGGTTACGAGCAGTACTTC. Protein product: CASSQRDRGYEQYF.

About this clone: Other DNA sequences of this sample code for an identical CDR3. V gene TRBV9 combines with J gene TRBJ2-5, with 13 bases fitting TRBD2. Germline V lookup: CDR1 SGDLS, CDR2 YYNGEE. This CDR3 has 16 residues. The V segment lost 4 bases and the J segment 5 bases; nucleotides outside the gene matches: 8. In DNA, the CDR3 is TGTGCCAGCAGCCCAGGACTAGCGGGAGATGGGGAGACCCAGTACTTC. As protein: CASSPGLAGDGETQYF. The complete variable domain, with remaining parts taken from reference TRBV9 and TRBJ2-5, reads DSGVTQTPKHLITATGQRVTLRCSPRSGDLSVYWYQQSLDQGLQFLIQYYNGEERAKGNILERFSAQQFPDLHSELNLSSLELGDSALYFCASSPGLAGDGETQYFGPGTRLLVL.

The chain couples TRBV18 to TRBJ2-6; D not resolved. This CDR3 contains 16 residues. Per the germline V gene, CDR1 is KGHSH and CDR2 is LQKENI. Trimming removed 4 bases at V and 4 bases at J, with 14 bases between. CDR3 sequence reads: CASSHSGEFGANVLTF. The CDR3, as DNA: TGTGCCAGCTCACATTCAGGAGAGTTCGGGGCCAACGTCCTGACTTTC.

The J gene is TRBJ2-7, the V gene TRBV9; D assignment may be TRBD1 or TRBD2 (5 bases each). Germline CDR1 is SGDLS and CDR2 is YYNGEE. The CDR3 totals 14 residues. The V and J ends lost 4 bases and 3 bases respectively, with 14 bases between them. CDR3 nucleotides: TGTGCCAGCAGCTCCGGGACGTATGACTACGAGCAGTACTTC. Its translation is CASSSGTYDYEQYF. The complete variable domain, with remaining parts taken from reference TRBV9 and TRBJ2-7, reads DSGVTQTPKHLITATGQRVTLRCSPRSGDLSVYWYQQSLDQGLQFLIQYYNGEERAKGNILERFSAQQFPDLHSELNLSSLELGDSALYFCASSSGTYDYEQYFGPGTRLTVT.